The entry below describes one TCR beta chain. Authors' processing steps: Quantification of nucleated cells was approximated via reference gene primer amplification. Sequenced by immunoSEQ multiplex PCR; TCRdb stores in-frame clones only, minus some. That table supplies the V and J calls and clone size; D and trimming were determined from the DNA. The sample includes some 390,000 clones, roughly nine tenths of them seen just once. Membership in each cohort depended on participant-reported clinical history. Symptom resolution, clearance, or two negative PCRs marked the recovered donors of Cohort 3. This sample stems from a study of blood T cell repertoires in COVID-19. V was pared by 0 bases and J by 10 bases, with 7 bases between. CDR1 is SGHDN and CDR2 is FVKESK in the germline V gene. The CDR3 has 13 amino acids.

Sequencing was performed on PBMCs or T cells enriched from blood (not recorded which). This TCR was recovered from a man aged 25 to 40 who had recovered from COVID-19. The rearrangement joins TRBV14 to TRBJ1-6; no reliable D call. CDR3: CASSQDIGSPLHF. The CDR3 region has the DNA TGTGCCAGCAGCCAAGATATCGGGTCACCCCTCCACTTT.